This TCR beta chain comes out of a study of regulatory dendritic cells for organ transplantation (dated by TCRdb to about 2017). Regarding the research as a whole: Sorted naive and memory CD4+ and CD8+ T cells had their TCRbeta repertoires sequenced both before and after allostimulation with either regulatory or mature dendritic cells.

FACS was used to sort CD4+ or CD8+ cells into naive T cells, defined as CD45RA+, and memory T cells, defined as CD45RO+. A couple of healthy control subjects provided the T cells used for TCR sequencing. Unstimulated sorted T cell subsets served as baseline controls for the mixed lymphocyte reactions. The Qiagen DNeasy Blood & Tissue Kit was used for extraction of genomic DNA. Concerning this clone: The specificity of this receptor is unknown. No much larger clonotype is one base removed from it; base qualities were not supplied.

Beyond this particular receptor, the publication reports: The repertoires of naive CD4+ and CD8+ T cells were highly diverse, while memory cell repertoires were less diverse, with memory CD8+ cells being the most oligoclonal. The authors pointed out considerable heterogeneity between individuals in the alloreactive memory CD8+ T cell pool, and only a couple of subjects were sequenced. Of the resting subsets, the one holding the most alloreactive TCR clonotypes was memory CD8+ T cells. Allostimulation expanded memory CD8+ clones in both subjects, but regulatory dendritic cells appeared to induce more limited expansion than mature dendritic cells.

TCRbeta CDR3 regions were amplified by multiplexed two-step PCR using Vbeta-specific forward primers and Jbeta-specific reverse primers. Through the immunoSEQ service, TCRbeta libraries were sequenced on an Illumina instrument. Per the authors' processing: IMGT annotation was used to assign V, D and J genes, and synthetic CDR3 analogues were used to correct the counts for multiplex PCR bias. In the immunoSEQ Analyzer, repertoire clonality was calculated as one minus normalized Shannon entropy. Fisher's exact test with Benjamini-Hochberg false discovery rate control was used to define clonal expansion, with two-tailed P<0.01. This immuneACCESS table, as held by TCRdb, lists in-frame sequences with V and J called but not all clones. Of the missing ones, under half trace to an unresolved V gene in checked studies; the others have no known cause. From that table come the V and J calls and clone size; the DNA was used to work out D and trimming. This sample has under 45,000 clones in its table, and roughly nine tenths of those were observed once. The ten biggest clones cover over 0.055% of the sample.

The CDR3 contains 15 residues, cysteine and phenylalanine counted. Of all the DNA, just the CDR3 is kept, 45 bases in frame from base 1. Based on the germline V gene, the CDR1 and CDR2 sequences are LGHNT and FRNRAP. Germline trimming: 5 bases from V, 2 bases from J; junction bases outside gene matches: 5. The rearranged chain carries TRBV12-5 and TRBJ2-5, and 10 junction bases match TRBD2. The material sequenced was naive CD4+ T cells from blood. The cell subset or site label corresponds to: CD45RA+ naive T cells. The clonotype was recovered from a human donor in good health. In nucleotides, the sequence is TGTGCTAGTGGTCTCTGGACTAGCGGACAAGAGACCCAGTACTTC. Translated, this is CASGLWTSGQETQYF.